The 20 T cell receptor beta chains reported below all come from one sample, sequenced in a study of metastatic and nonmetastatic thyroid tumors. TCRdb re-processed the PCR reads through MiXCR. The repertoire has about 93,000 clones, roughly 13% of them found once; the top ten carry 11%. No patient had received any treatment before thyroid surgery. The sequencing sample was made of blood. The receptor source for this set is a female donor with papillary thyroid cancer or a benign thyroid nodule (not recorded which). Some clones in this sample may be carry-over from other donors' samples.

This clone was counted ten times or more. Additional DNA sequences in this sample encode the identical CDR3. This chain links TRBV20-1 with TRBJ1-4; perhaps TRBD1 as D (6 bases). The CDR3 is made up of 13 amino acids. Germline V CDR1 and CDR2: DFQATT, SNEGSKA (reference sequence). The ends were cut back, 3 bases at V and 8 bases at J, with 13 bases in the middle. The CDR3 DNA is TGCAGTGCTAGTAACAGGGAGGGCGAAAAACTGTTTTTT. This codes for CSASNREGEKLFF.

The V and J genes are TRBV28 and TRBJ2-7; D is perhaps TRBD1 (5 bases). The ends were cut back, 6 bases at V and 9 bases at J, with 18 bases in the middle. Germline CDR1 MDHEN, CDR2 SYDVKM. The CDR3 length is 13 residues. The CDR3 coding sequence is TGTGCCAGCAGCCCCAGGACAACCTGGGGGCAGTACTTC. It specifies CASSPRTTWGQYF.

This clone appeared many times. The V and J genes are TRBV5-1 and TRBJ1-6; no clear D gene. The CDR3 contains 15 residues. Germline assignment: CDR1 SGHRS and CDR2 YFSETQ. Trimming stripped 4 bases from V and 7 bases from J, with 15 bases between. CDR3 residues: CASSPSIVGNSPLHF. The CDR3 nucleotides are TGCGCCAGCAGCCCCTCAATCGTTGGAAATTCACCCCTCCACTTT.

This clone was recorded many times. The gene calls are TRBV5-5 and TRBJ2-3, with D possibly TRBD1 on 6 matching bases. Trimming stripped 6 bases from V and 6 bases from J, with 20 bases between. This CDR3 region has 15 residues. Germline values: CDR1 SGHKS, CDR2 YYEKEE (reference sequence). The CDR3 sequence: CASIPRTATPDTQYF. CDR3 DNA: TGTGCCAGCATCCCCCGGACAGCCACACCCGATACGCAGTATTTT.

This clone was counted many times. The rearrangement uses TRBV27 and TRBJ1-2, with TRBD1 matching over 8 bases. The CDR3 runs to 14 residues. Germline lookup yields CDR1 MNHEY and CDR2 SMNVEV (reference sequence). Trimming removed 6 bases from V and 7 bases from J; junction bases left unmatched: 10. CDR3 in amino acids: CASSPDRVMGGYTF. The CDR3 DNA is TGTGCCAGCAGCCCGGACAGGGTGATGGGTGGCTACACCTTC.

Ten or more counts support this clone. The chain has TRBV5-4 and TRBJ2-7; D is unclear. CDR1 and CDR2 from the germline V gene are SGHNT and YYREEE (reference sequence). The CDR3 totals 15 residues. Trimming pared 1 base from V and 2 bases from J, leaving 13 bases between. The CDR3 coding sequence is TGTGCCAGCAGCTTGTCAGGATCAGGCCCCTACGAGCAGTACTTC. Protein: CASSLSGSGPYEQYF.

This clone was observed many times. The genes are TRBV12-3 or TRBV12-4 and TRBJ2-4; 9 nucleotides align to TRBD2. Germline trimming cut 3 bases from V and 7 bases from J; bases unmatched to any gene: 10. The CDR3 consists of 16 residues. The CDR3 is CASSFGGLASLNIQYF. The CDR3 DNA is TGTGCCAGCAGTTTTGGGGGACTAGCCTCGCTGAACATTCAGTACTTC.

On this clone: A much larger clone differs from this one at a single base, so this may be a read error. The V and J genes are TRBV7-9 and TRBJ2-5; 10 bases fit TRBD2. Trimming cost V 4 bases and J 10 bases; bases outside gene matches: 6. Germline CDR1 and CDR2: SEHNR and FQNEAQ (reference sequence). This CDR3 is 13 amino acids long. In nucleotides, the CDR3 is TGTGCCAGCAGCTCTGAGCGGGAGGGGAACCAGTACTTC. The encoded protein is CASSSEREGNQYF.

Ten or more counts support this clone. V is TRBV2 and J is TRBJ2-3; possibly TRBD2 for D (6 bases). Trimming shortened V by 5 bases and J by 0 bases, and 21 bases separated the two germline ends. In germline, CDR1 is SNHLY, CDR2 FYNNEI. CDR3 size: 18 residues. DNA for the CDR3: TGTGCCAGCAGTTCGGGGGTTTGGAGCGGAACTAGCACAGATACGCAGTATTTT. Translated, it gives CASSSGVWSGTSTDTQYF.

This clone has a handful of counts. The J gene is TRBJ1-5, the V gene TRBV6-1; the D gene is possibly TRBD1 (6 bases). Germline CDR1 and CDR2: MNHNS and SASEGT. V was cut by 4 bases and J by 0 bases, with 10 bases left in between. CDR3 size: 15 residues. The CDR3 region has the DNA TGTGCCAGCAGTGGGGGGGCTTATAGCAATCAGCCCCAGCATTTT. Amino acid sequence: CASSGGAYSNQPQHF.

This clone was picked up many times. V usage is TRBV20-1 and J usage is TRBJ1-1; possible D gene TRBD1, 5 bases. Trimming removed 1 base from V and 0 bases from J, with 9 bases in between. The CDR3 runs 14 residues. The germline gives CDR1 DFQATT, CDR2 SNEGSKA (reference sequence). CDR3 in DNA: TGCAGTGCTAGAGGGGGCATTGTGAACACTGAAGCTTTCTTT. This codes for CSARGGIVNTEAFF.

Many counts were recorded for this clone. The chain carries TRBV19 and TRBJ2-2, with 7 bases aligning to TRBD2. Germline CDR1 is LNHDA and CDR2 is SQIVND (reference sequence). This CDR3 is built from 16 residues. With V trimmed by 2 bases and J by 0 bases, 3 bases remained unmatched. Written as DNA, the CDR3 is TGTGCCAGTAGTATATGGGAGGGTTCGAACACCGGGGAGCTGTTTTTT. It translates to CASSIWEGSNTGELFF.

This clone was counted at least ten times. The chain carries TRBV29-1 and TRBJ2-7, with 14 positions matching TRBD2. Germline assignment: CDR1 SQVTM and CDR2 ANQGSEA. Unmatched junction bases numbered 5, after V lost 6 bases and J lost 4 bases. CDR3 length equals 14 residues. CDR3 loop: CSVGLAGASYEQYF. CDR3 DNA sequence: TGCAGCGTGGGACTAGCGGGAGCGTCGTACGAGCAGTACTTC.

The J gene is TRBJ2-1, the V gene TRBV7-9; D perhaps matches TRBD2 (6 bases). The V gene's germline CDR1 is SEHNR and CDR2 FQNEAQ (reference sequence). The CDR3 has 14 residues. The V and J ends lost 6 bases and 7 bases respectively, with 16 bases between them. The CDR3 DNA follows: TGTGCCAGCAGGCTGACCGGGACTGGAAATGAGCAGTTCTTC. This sequence encodes CASRLTGTGNEQFF.

About this clone itself: This may be a read error, as it is one base from a much larger clone. Other DNA variants within this sample encode the same CDR3. The chain uses TRBV2 and TRBJ2-3, with D perhaps matching TRBD1 or TRBD2 (5 bases each). V was cut by 6 bases and J by 4 bases, with 20 bases left in between. This CDR3 is built from 16 residues. Germline V gene lookup returns CDR1 SNHLY and CDR2 FYNNEI. Here the CDR3 reads CASSEGASARADTQYF. The DNA of the CDR3 is TGTGCCAGCAGCGAGGGAGCGTCCGCCAGGGCAGATACGCAGTATTTT.

There are many counts of this clone. The chain couples TRBV30 to TRBJ2-2; D might be TRBD1 (6 bases). CDR3 size: 14 residues. Trimming shortened V by 3 bases and J by 3 bases, and 11 bases separated the two germline ends. Germline assignment: CDR1 GTSNPN and CDR2 SVGIG (reference sequence). CDR3 DNA: TGTGCCTGGAGGAAAAAGGGGGACACCGGGGAGCTGTTTTTT. Translating gives CAWRKKGDTGELFF.

The chain recombines TRBV11-2 with TRBJ2-2, with 7 positions matching TRBD1. Germline lookup yields CDR1 SGHAT and CDR2 FQNNGV. The CDR3 sequence is 18 residues long. The V gene end was trimmed by 1 base and the J gene end by 1 base; junction bases not matched to a gene: 9. DNA for the CDR3: TGTGCCAGCAGCTTAGGCCTTCAAAGGACAGGGAACACCGGGGAGCTGTTTTTT. It encodes CASSLGLQRTGNTGELFF.

This clone was seen many times. V usage is TRBV6-1 and J usage is TRBJ2-3, with D unclear. Per the germline V gene, CDR1 is MNHNS and CDR2 is SASEGT. V was cut by 8 bases and J by 1 base, with 16 bases left in between. CDR3 length: 15 amino acids. The CDR3, as DNA: TGTGCCAGCGCCCCATCCCACGACGGCACAGATACGCAGTATTTT. Encoded protein: CASAPSHDGTDTQYF.

This clone occurred a few times. Given a much more abundant clone one base away, this may be a read error. This sample includes further DNA sequences coding for the same CDR3. The chain recombines TRBV15 with TRBJ2-5, with D tentatively TRBD1 (5 bases). Looked up from germline, CDR1 is LNHNV and CDR2 is YYDKDF (reference sequence). The CDR3 is 16 amino acids. The CDR3: CATSIGAETYQETQYF. CDR3 DNA: TGCGCCACCAGCATAGGGGCCGAGACGTACCAAGAGACCCAGTACTTC.

This clone came up many times. The V call is TRBV9, the J call TRBJ1-4; D possibly corresponds to TRBD1 (6 bases). Germline V gene data show CDR1 as SGDLS and CDR2 as YYNGEE. The CDR3 sequence is 15 residues long. V was shortened by 1 base and J by 8 bases, with 15 bases between the two germline ends. The CDR3: CASSVIWGAVEKLFF. As DNA, the CDR3 is TGTGCCAGCAGCGTAATATGGGGGGCTGTAGAAAAACTGTTTTTT.